These T cell receptor beta chains were read from a single sample in a study of CD8+ T cells in alopecia areata. Data came from immunoSEQ multiplex PCR; TCRdb stores just in-frame clones and leaves some out. The sample lists around 140,000 clones; about 51% were seen once. The material was CD8+ T cells sorted from blood, obtained at week 4, from a patient treated with tofacitinib. The receptors were sampled from a human donor with alopecia areata. CDR3s include the opening cysteine and the closing phenylalanine or tryptophan. Fields, in order: D gene, J gene, clone size, V gene, CDR3 DNA, CDR3 protein. The D gene is left open where the match is weak. The size field is filled for only some rows; it gives once, few, many or a size class.

-	TRBJ2-7	-	TRBV4-1	TGCGCCAGCAGCCAAGTCATAACCTACGAGCAGTACTTC	CASSQVITYEQYF
TRBD2	TRBJ2-3	-	TRBV5-4	TGCGCCAGCAGCCAAGGTAGACTAGCGGGGGGAGATACGCAGTATTTT	CASSQGRLAGGDTQYF
-	TRBJ2-1	once	TRBV27	TGTGCCAGCAGTTTGACCCCGGGACGAAACAATGAGCAGTTCTTC	CASSLTPGRNNEQFF
-	TRBJ2-6	-	TRBV7-8	TGTGCCAGCAGCTTCTTGAGCAGCCAAAAGAACTCTGGGGCCAACGTCCTGACTTTC	CASSFLSSQKNSGANVLTF
-	TRBJ2-3	-	TRBV9	TGTGCCAGCAGCGTAGAACAGGGATCCACGCAGTATTTT	CASSVEQGSTQYF
TRBD2	TRBJ2-1	-	TRBV6-4	TGTGCCAGCAGTACGACTAGCGGGGGGAACAATGAGCAGTTCTTC	CASSTTSGGNNEQFF
-	TRBJ2-5	few	TRBV4-3	TGCGCCAGCAGCCAAGTCCGCACAGCGTACCAAGAGACCCAGTACTTC	CASSQVRTAYQETQYF
TRBD1	TRBJ1-1	-	TRBV4-1	TGCGCCAGCCAAGAGCTCCAGGGACAGGGAAACACTGAAGCTTTCTTT	CASQELQGQGNTEAFF
-	TRBJ2-2	-	TRBV29-1	TGCAGCGTTGAACGAGCTGGGAACACCGGGGAGCTGTTTTTT	CSVERAGNTGELFF
-	TRBJ2-5	-	TRBV30	TGTGCCTGGAGTCTACGGGGGATGGAGACCCAGTACTTC	CAWSLRGMETQYF
TRBD1	TRBJ1-5	-	TRBV4-1	TGCGCCAGCGGGACAGGAGGAAATCAGCCCCAGCATTTT	CASGTGGNQPQHF
TRBD1	TRBJ2-2	few	TRBV29-1	TGCAGCGTTCTCGACAGGGAAAACACCGGGGAGCTGTTTTTT	CSVLDRENTGELFF
-	TRBJ1-4	-	TRBV30	TGTGCCTGGAGTGCCTCCCCAGGCACTAATGAAAAACTGTTTTTT	CAWSASPGTNEKLFF
-	TRBJ1-1	-	TRBV7-2	TGTGCCAGCAGCTTATTGGGCACTGAAGCTTTCTTT	CASSLLGTEAFF
-	TRBJ2-1	-	TRBV27	TGTGCCAGCAGTTTATCTGCGGGGACACCCCTCAATGAGCAGTTCTTC	CASSLSAGTPLNEQFF
-	TRBJ2-7	-	TRBV7-2	TGTGCCAGCAGCTTAAGTCAGGACGAGCAGTACTTC	CASSLSQDEQYF
-	TRBJ2-3	once	TRBV6-1	TGTGCCAGCAGTGATTCTCCAGATACGCAGTATTTT	CASSDSPDTQYF
TRBD1	TRBJ1-5	-	TRBV6-5	TGTGCCAGCAGTTACGGGACAGCCCTAAGCAATCAGCCCCAGCATTTT	CASSYGTALSNQPQHF
TRBD1	TRBJ1-5	-	TRBV7-8	TGTGCCAGCAGCTTAGCCGGGGGGACAGGTTATAGCAATCAGCCCCAGCATTTT	CASSLAGGTGYSNQPQHF
-	TRBJ1-2	-	TRBV23-1	TGCGCCAGCAGTCAAAGGACAGCGGACTATGGCTACACCTTC	CASSQRTADYGYTF
TRBD2	TRBJ2-3	-	TRBV10-3	TGTGCCATCAGTCCAGAGAACTGGGGGGGGAATACGCAGTATTTT	CAISPENWGGNTQYF
-	TRBJ1-2	-	TRBV4-3	TGCGCCAGCAGCCAGGGGGTTAACTATGGCTACACCTTC	CASSQGVNYGYTF
-	TRBJ1-5	-	TRBV2	TGTGCCAGCACCCCTAGAGGGCTATCCGGGCCCCAGCATTTT	CASTPRGLSGPQHF
-	TRBJ2-7	-	TRBV6-5	TGTGCCAGCAGTTACTCGTACCCCGAGAGCTCCTACGAGCAGTACTTC	CASSYSYPESSYEQYF
-	TRBJ1-1	-	TRBV30	TGTGCCTGGATCCAGGAGACACGGCGGGAAACTTTCTTT	CAWIQETRRETFF
-	TRBJ2-5	once	TRBV6-5	TGTGCCAGCAGTTTCGGAGGGGAGACCCAGTACTTC	CASSFGGETQYF
-	TRBJ2-7	few	TRBV4-3	TGCGCCAGCAGCCAAGGTTACAGGGATTCCTACGAGCAGTACTTC	CASSQGYRDSYEQYF
TRBD2	TRBJ2-3	-	TRBV10-3	TGTGCCATCAGAGGAGAGGCTAGCGGGAGCACAGATACGCAGTATTTT	CAIRGEASGSTDTQYF
-	TRBJ1-1	few	TRBV19	TGTGCCAGTAGTGGGGCAACTGAAGCTTTCTTT	CASSGATEAFF
TRBD1	TRBJ2-1	few	TRBV5-1	TGCGCCAGCAGCGACAGGGTCTACAATGAGCAGTTCTTC	CASSDRVYNEQFF
-	TRBJ1-1	once	TRBV30	TGTGCCTGGAGTGGGGGACGGCAGATGAACACTGAAGCTTTCTTT	CAWSGGRQMNTEAFF
TRBD2	TRBJ2-1	-	TRBV9	TGTGCCAGCAGCGTAGCGAAGGAGTGGGCTAGCGGGGGCCAATACAATGAGCAGTTCTTC	CASSVAKEWASGGQYNEQFF
TRBD2	TRBJ2-3	-	TRBV7-8	TGTGCCAGCAGCTTGGGACTAGCGGACACAGATACGCAGTATTTT	CASSLGLADTDTQYF
-	TRBJ2-7	-	TRBV30	TGTGCCTGGAGTCTCCAGGGTTGGTGGTACTTC	CAWSLQGWWYF
-	TRBJ1-1	-	TRBV29-1	TGCAGCGTTGAAGGCCCCGGCTACACTGAAGCTTTCTTT	CSVEGPGYTEAFF
TRBD2	TRBJ2-7	-	TRBV27	TGTGCCAGCAGTTTATCCCAGCGGGGTAATTACTACGAGCAGTACTTC	CASSLSQRGNYYEQYF
-	TRBJ2-3	-	TRBV30	TGTGCCTGGAGTCCTGGGAACACAGATACGCAGTATTTT	CAWSPGNTDTQYF
-	TRBJ2-7	few	TRBV6-5	TGTGCCAGTAGACCAGATTGGACATCTACCTACGAGCAGTACTTC	CASRPDWTSTYEQYF
-	TRBJ2-7	-	TRBV29-1	TGCAGCGTTGAAGGGGAAGCCTACGAGCAGTACTTC	CSVEGEAYEQYF
-	TRBJ1-2	-	TRBV29-1	TGCAGCGTTGAATCAGACGGTAACTATGGCTACACCTTC	CSVESDGNYGYTF
TRBD1	TRBJ2-7	few	TRBV18	TGTGCCAGCTCACTCGGGACAGGGATCTACGAGCAGTACTTC	CASSLGTGIYEQYF
-	TRBJ1-4	-	TRBV25-1	TGTGCCAGCAGCGGTGGGGAGACTAATGAAAAACTGTTTTTT	CASSGGETNEKLFF
TRBD1	TRBJ1-5	-	TRBV2	TGTGCCAGCAGTGAGGGACAGGTTAATCAGCCCCAGCATTTT	CASSEGQVNQPQHF
TRBD2	TRBJ2-1	-	TRBV13	TGTGCCAGCAGCTTGGGACTAGCGGGAGCGGCGGGTGAGCAGTTCTTC	CASSLGLAGAAGEQFF
TRBD1	TRBJ2-5	-	TRBV27	TGTGCCAGCAGTTTATCTCCCGGGACAGGGCAAGAGACCCAGTACTTC	CASSLSPGTGQETQYF
-	TRBJ2-7	-	TRBV27	TGTGCCAGCAGTTTAGGGAGCGAGCAGTACTTC	CASSLGSEQYF
-	TRBJ2-5	-	TRBV6-5	TGTGCCAGCAGTTACTCATCGTGGCAGAAAGAGACCCAGTACTTC	CASSYSSWQKETQYF
-	TRBJ2-1	-	TRBV5-6	TGTGCCAGCAGCTTGTCGGTCCGCTCCTACAATGAGCAGTTCTTC	CASSLSVRSYNEQFF